Here is one T cell receptor (beta chain) with its context. The sample is drawn from a study of OX40 agonist ivuxolimab in advanced cancers. Assay: immunoSEQ multiplex PCR; the TCRdb copy retains only in-frame clones and omits some. Here the sample spans some 62,000 clones, 85% being singletons. Germline lookup yields CDR1 MNHEY and CDR2 SMNVEV (reference sequence). The length of the CDR3 is 14 residues. The junction had 9 bases not matched to a gene; V was cut back by 9 bases and J by 3 bases. The material sequenced was CD4+ or CD8+ T cells sorted from blood, taken in a trial of the OX40 agonist ivuxolimab. The chain combines TRBV27 with TRBJ2-3; 7 bases are a match to TRBD1. This clonotype originated in an adult with an advanced solid tumor such as melanoma, head and neck, liver or kidney cancer. CDR3 in DNA: TGTGCCAGTTGTGCGAGGGGGCGAACAGATACGCAGTATTTT. It specifies CASCARGRTDTQYF.